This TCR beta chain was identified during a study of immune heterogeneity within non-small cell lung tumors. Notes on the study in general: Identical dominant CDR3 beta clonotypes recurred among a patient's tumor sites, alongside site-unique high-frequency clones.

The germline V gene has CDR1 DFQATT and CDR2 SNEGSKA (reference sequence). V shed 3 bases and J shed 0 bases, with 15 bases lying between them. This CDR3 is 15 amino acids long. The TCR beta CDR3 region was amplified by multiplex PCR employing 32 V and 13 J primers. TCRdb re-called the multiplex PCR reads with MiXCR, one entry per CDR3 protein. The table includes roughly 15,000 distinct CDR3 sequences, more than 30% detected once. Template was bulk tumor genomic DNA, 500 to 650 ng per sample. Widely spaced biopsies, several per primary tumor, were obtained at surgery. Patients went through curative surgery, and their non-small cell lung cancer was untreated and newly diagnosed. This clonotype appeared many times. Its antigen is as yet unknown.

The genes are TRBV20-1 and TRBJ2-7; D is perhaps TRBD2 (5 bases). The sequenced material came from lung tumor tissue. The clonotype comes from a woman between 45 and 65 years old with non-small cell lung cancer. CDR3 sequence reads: CSASELQRSSYEQYF. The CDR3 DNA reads TGCAGTGCTAGTGAATTACAGCGGAGCTCCTACGAGCAGTACTTC.